This T cell receptor (beta chain) comes out of a study of blood T cell repertoires in COVID-19 (dated by TCRdb to 2020 to 2022). Study-wide context: Samples covering the acute and convalescent phases of COVID-19 were provided by collaborators in the United States, Italy and Spain. The material from the prospective study consisted of cDNA or gDNA derived from T cells, B-cell-depleted T cells, or PBMCs. Deeply sampled blood TCRbeta repertoires from subjects exposed to, actively infected with, or recovered from COVID-19 were included in the dataset. The repertoires were made available in a free public database intended to serve as a resource for research on the immune response to SARS-CoV-2. Samples were obtained from the ongoing ImmuneRACE study (first 160 participants) and from over a thousand subjects provided by 6 global collaborators. A de-identified subject ID, COVID-19 status, age in years and sex were almost always included in the sample metadata. Where available, HLA class I and class II types were taken from metadata supplied by the sample provider and were not determined by assay-based typing.

The study at large found these results: How much clinical and demographic metadata was included differed by source and by participant, and the metadata was provided uncurated.

Concerning this clone itself: The target of this receptor is not known. Nothing much larger sits one base from this clone, and base qualities are not available.

TCRbeta CDR3 regions were amplified from genomic DNA using the immunoSEQ Assay, a bias-controlled multiplex PCR. In the authors' own workflow: Within the assay, amplification of reference gene primers was used to estimate how many nucleated cells each sample contained. To quantify the absolute abundance of each unique TCRbeta CDR3 rearrangement, sequence reads were collapsed and filtered. For each sample, productive Simpson clonality was calculated by taking the square root of Simpson's diversity index across productive rearrangements. TCRdb provides this immuneACCESS table in a form limited to in-frame rearrangements. Some clones are lacking; in checked studies, under half of them reflect an unresolved V gene, and why the rest are absent is not known. D and trimming come from the DNA, and the V and J calls and clone size come from that table. In all, the sample holds tens of thousands of clones, and approximately 87% of those were seen once. The ten top clones hold around 7% of the sample.

Whole blood was collected in K2EDTA tubes by collaborating institutions according to the institutions' own protocols. For TCRbeta analysis, collaborators shipped samples as frozen whole blood, isolated PBMCs, or DNA extracted from either of those sample types. From a lookup of the germline V gene (reference sequence), CDR1 and CDR2 are LGHDT and YNNKEL. The CDR3 starts with the cysteine, ends with the phenylalanine, and has 17 residues. Kept here is only the CDR3 DNA, which spans 51 bases and is read in frame from base 1. Trimmed from V: 4 bases; trimmed from J: 2 bases; junction bases lacking a gene match: 9.

Material: peripheral blood. The chain links TRBV3-1 (or the pseudogene TRBV3-2) with TRBJ2-1; 9 bases in the junction line up with TRBD2. The sequence was obtained from a human donor with acute or convalescent COVID-19. The donor label of this sample is uncertain. The nucleotide sequence is given as TGTGCCAGCAGCCTTTATAGCGGGGGTGGGGCCTACAATGAGCAGTTCTTC. Its product reads: CASSLYSGGGAYNEQFF.